This TCR beta chain is from a study of PD-1 blockade in classical Hodgkin lymphoma. Study-level information: Every 2 weeks, patients got 3 mg/kg intravenous nivolumab.

Overall study results and limits: Exclusion was the outcome for patients who began nivolumab under 1 year after ASCT.

Patients all relapsed after autologous stem cell transplantation, and there was variation in brentuximab vedotin exposure. Germline CDR1 is SNHLY and CDR2 is FYNNEI. V shed 8 bases and J shed 11 bases, with 13 bases lying between them. This CDR3 is 12 amino acids long. In regard to this clone: The target antigen is unknown.

Sequencing used immunoSEQ multiplex PCR; TCRdb keeps in-frame clones, though not all of them. The sample includes over 25,000 clones, roughly 70% of them seen just once. The sequence was collected from a human donor with classical Hodgkin lymphoma. The V gene is TRBV2, the J gene TRBJ1-6, with D possibly being TRBD1 (5 bases). The material was peripheral blood mononuclear cells (PBMCs), obtained before the second cycle of nivolumab. DNA for the CDR3: TGTGCCAGCCGGGGGGAACCGCCACCCCTCCACTTT. Encoded protein: CASRGEPPPLHF.